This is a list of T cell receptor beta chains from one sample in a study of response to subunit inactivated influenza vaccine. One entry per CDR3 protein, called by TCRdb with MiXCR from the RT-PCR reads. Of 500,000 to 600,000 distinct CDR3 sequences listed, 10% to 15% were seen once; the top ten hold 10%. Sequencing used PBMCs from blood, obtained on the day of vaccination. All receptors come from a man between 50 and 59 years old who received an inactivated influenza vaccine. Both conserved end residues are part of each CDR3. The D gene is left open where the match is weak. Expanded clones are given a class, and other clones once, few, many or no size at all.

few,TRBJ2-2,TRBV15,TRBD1,CATSRDFEQGARTGELFF,TGTGCCACCAGCAGAGATTTTGAGCAGGGGGCGCGAACCGGGGAGCTGTTTTTT
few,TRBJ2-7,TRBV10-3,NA,CAISDGSGGGPYEQYF,TGTGCCATCAGTGATGGGAGCGGCGGGGGCCCCTACGAGCAGTACTTC
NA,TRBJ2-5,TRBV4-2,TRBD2,CASSQGSSGYQETQYF,TGTGCCAGCAGCCAAGGTTCTAGCGGGTACCAAGAGACCCAGTACTTC
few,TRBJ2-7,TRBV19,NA,CATQGNGYEQYF,TGTGCCACCCAGGGGAATGGTTACGAGCAGTACTTC
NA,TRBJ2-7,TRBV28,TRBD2,CAIRLAGLSYEQYF,TGTGCCATCAGGCTAGCGGGCCTCTCCTACGAGCAGTACTTC
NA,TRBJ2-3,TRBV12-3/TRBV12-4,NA,CASSLSTGWTDTQYF,TGTGCCAGCAGTTTATCAACAGGGTGGACAGATACGCAGTATTTT
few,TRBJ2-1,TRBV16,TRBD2,CASSHHTSVRQFF,TGTGCCAGCAGCCATCACACTAGCGTCCGGCAGTTCTTC
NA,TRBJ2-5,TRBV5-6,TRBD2,CASSPPTTGGETQYF,TGTGCCAGCAGCCCCCCTACGACGGGAGGAGAGACCCAGTACTTC
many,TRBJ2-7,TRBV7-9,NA,CASSWGQTYEQYF,TGTGCCAGCAGTTGGGGACAAACCTACGAGCAGTACTTC
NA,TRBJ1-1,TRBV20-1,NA,CSARAGARWVNTEAFF,TGCAGTGCTAGAGCCGGGGCTCGGTGGGTGAACACTGAAGCTTTCTTT
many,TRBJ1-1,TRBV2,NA,CASCQSNTEAFF,TGTGCCAGCTGCCAGTCGAACACTGAAGCTTTCTTT
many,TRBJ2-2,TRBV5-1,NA,CASSLVDGELFF,TGTGCCAGCAGCTTAGTCGACGGGGAGCTGTTTTTT
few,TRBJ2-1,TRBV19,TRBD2,CASKSGSRDEQFF,TGTGCCAGTAAGAGCGGGAGTAGGGATGAGCAGTTCTTC
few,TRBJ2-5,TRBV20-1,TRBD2,CSASGTSGIYQETQYF,TGCAGTGCGAGTGGCACTAGCGGGATATACCAAGAGACCCAGTACTTC
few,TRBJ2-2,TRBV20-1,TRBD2,CSARTREGTGELFF,TGCAGTGCTAGAACCCGGGAGGGAACCGGGGAGCTGTTTTTT
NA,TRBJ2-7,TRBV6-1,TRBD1,CASNTGGQSSYEQYF,TGTGCCTCCAACACAGGGGGCCAGAGCTCCTACGAGCAGTACTTC
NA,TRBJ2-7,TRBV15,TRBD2,CATSRVASGYEQYF,TGTGCCACCAGCAGAGTGGCTAGCGGATACGAGCAGTACTTC
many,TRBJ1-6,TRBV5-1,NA,CASSLGQGRNSPLHF,TGCGCCAGCAGCTTGGGGCAGGGGAGAAATTCACCCCTCCACTTT
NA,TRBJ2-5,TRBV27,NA,CASRGGALGETQYF,TGTGCCAGCAGGGGTGGGGCCCTGGGCGAGACCCAGTACTTC
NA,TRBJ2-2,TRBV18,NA,CASSPGTRGTGELFF,TGTGCCAGCTCACCGGGGACTCGCGGCACCGGGGAGCTGTTTTTT
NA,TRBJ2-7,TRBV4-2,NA,CASSQVSETYEQYF,TGTGCCAGCAGCCAAGTAAGTGAAACCTACGAGCAGTACTTC
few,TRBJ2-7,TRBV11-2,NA,CASSTGFPYEQYF,TGTGCCAGCAGCACAGGGTTCCCCTACGAGCAGTACTTC
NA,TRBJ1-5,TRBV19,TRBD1,CASSKPGQGAQPQHF,TGTGCCAGTAGTAAACCGGGACAGGGGGCTCAGCCCCAGCATTTT
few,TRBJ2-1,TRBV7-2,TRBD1,CASSLTYQGVHEQFF,TGTGCCAGCAGCTTAACGTATCAGGGGGTCCATGAGCAGTTCTTC
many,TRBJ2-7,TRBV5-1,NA,CASSWMGNEQYF,TGCGCCAGCAGCTGGATGGGGAACGAGCAGTACTTC
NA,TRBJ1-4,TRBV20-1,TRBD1,CSAFRDRGLKLFF,TGCAGTGCTTTCCGGGACAGGGGGCTCAAACTGTTTTTT
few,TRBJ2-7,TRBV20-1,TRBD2,CSARDGLANYEQYF,TGCAGTGCTAGAGATGGACTAGCTAACTACGAGCAGTACTTC
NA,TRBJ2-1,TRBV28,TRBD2,CASSGLAGGRRLSSHDEQFF,TGTGCCAGCAGTGGATTAGCGGGAGGCCGTCGATTAAGCTCCCACGATGAGCAGTTCTTC
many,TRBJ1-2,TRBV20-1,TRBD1,CSARDTPGQGNYGYTF,TGCAGTGCTAGAGATACACCGGGACAGGGAAACTATGGCTACACCTTC
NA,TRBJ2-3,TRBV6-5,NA,CASSYGTTTSTDTQYF,TGTGCCAGCAGTTACGGGACAACTACTAGCACAGATACGCAGTATTTT
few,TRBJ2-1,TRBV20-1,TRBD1,CSARTGSTSYNEQFF,TGCAGTGCTCGGACAGGGAGCACCTCCTACAATGAGCAGTTCTTC
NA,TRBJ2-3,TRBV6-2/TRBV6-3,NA,CASSSFGGILTDTQYF,TGTGCCAGCAGTTCCTTTGGAGGGATTCTAACAGATACGCAGTATTTT
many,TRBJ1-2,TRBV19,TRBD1,CASSIIFGQVYGYTF,TGTGCCAGTAGTATTATATTCGGACAGGTCTATGGCTACACCTTC
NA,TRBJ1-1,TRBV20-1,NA,CSAMGRTEAFF,TGCAGTGCTATGGGGCGCACTGAAGCTTTCTTT
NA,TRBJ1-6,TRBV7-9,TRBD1,CASSFGGQGINSPLHF,TGTGCCAGCAGCTTTGGCGGACAGGGAATCAATTCACCCCTCCACTTT
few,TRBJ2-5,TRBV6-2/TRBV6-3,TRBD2,CASRDWTSGDGTQYF,TGTGCCAGCAGGGATTGGACTAGCGGGGACGGGACCCAGTACTTC
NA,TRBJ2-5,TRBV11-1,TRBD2,CASSLGVLAGGHNQYQETQYF,TGTGCCAGCAGCTTAGGAGTTCTAGCGGGAGGACATAACCAGTACCAAGAGACCCAGTACTTC
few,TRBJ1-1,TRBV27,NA,CASSSSALNTEAFF,TGTGCCAGCAGTTCAAGCGCTCTGAACACTGAAGCTTTCTTT
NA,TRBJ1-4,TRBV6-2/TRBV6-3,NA,CASSRRQPVNEKLFF,TGTGCCAGCAGCCGGCGACAGCCCGTCAATGAAAAACTGTTTTTT
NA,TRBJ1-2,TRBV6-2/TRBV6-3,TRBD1,CASSDFGQGSYLGYTF,TGTGCCAGCAGTGACTTTGGACAGGGGTCCTATCTTGGCTACACCTTC
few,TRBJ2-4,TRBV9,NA,CASSSGHGGDIQYF,TGTGCCAGCAGCTCAGGTCATGGGGGAGACATTCAGTACTTC
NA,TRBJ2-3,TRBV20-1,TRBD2,CSAPDPARGTGGQYF,TGCAGTGCACCCGACCCGGCCAGAGGCACGGGGGGACAGTATTTT
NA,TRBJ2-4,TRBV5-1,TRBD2,CASSGGGAKNIQYF,TGCGCCAGCAGCGGGGGGGGAGCCAAAAACATTCAGTACTTC
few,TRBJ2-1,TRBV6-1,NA,CASRPRSYNEQFF,TGTGCCAGCAGACCACGGTCCTACAATGAGCAGTTCTTC
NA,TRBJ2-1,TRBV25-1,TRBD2,CASSAGSGGRGQFF,TGTGCCAGCAGTGCTGGTAGCGGGGGACGGGGGCAGTTCTTC
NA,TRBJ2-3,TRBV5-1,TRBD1,CASRWDRSTDTQYF,TGCGCCAGCAGGTGGGACAGGAGTACAGATACGCAGTATTTT
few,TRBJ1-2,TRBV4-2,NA,CASRTSNYGYTF,TGTGCCAGCAGAACCTCTAACTATGGCTACACCTTC
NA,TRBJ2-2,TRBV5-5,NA,CASSLGGAVYTGELFF,TGTGCCAGCAGCTTGGGGGGGGCGGTCTACACCGGGGAGCTGTTTTTT